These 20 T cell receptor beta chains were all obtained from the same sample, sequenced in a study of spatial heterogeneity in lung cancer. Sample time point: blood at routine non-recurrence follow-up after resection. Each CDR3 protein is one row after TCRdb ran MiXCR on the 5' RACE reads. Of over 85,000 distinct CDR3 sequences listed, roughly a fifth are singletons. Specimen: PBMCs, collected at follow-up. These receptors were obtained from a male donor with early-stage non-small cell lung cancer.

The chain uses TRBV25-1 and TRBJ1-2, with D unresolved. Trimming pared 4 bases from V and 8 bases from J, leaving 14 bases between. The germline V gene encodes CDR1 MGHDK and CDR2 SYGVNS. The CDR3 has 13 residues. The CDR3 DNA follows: TGTGCCAGCAGTGGTACCATACCGGGAGGCTACACCTTC. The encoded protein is CASSGTIPGGYTF.

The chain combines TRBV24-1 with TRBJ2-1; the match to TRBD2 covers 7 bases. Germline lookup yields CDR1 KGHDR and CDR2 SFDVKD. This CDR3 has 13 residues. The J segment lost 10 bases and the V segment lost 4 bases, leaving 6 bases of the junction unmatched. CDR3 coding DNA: TGTGCCACCAGTGAAGGACTAGTGGAGGAGCAGTTCTTC. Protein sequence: CATSEGLVEEQFF.

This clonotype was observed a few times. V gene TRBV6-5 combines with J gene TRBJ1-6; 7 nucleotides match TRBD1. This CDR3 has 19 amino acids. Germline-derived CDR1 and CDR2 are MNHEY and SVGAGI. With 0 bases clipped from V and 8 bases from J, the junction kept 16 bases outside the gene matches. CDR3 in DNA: TGTGCCAGCAGTTACTCGCCCCGGGACAGAGACTGGACGGATTCACCCCTCCACTTT. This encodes CASSYSPRDRDWTDSPLHF.

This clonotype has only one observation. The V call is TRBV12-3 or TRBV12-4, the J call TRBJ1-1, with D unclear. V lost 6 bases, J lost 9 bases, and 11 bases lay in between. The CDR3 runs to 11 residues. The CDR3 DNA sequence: TGTGCCAGCAGGCGGGCAGGACAAGCTTTCTTT. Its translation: CASRRAGQAFF.

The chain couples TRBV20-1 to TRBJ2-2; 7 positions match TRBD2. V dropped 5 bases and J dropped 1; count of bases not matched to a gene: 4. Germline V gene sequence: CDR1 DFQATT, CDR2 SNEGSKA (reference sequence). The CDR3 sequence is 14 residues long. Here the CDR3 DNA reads TGCAGTGCTGTGGCTAGCGGGAACACCGGGGAGCTGTTTTTT. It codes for CSAVASGNTGELFF.

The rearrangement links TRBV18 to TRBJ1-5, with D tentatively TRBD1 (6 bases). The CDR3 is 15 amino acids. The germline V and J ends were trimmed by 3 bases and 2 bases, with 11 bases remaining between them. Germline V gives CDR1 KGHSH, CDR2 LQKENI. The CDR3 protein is CASSPVGAGNQPQHF. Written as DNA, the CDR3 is TGTGCCAGCTCACCGGTGGGGGCAGGCAATCAGCCCCAGCATTTT. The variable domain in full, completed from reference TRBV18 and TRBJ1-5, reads NAGVMQNPRHLVRRRGQEARLRCSPMKGHSHVYWYRQLPEEGLKFMVYLQKENIIDESGMPKERFSAEFPKEGPSILRIQQVVRGDSAAYFCASSPVGAGNQPQHFGDGTRLSIL.

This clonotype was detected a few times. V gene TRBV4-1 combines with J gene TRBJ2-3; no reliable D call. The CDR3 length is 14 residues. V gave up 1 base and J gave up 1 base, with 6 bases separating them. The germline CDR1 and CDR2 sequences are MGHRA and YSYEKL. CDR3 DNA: TGCGCCAGCAGCCAAGGGTTCCGCACAGATACGCAGTATTTT. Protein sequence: CASSQGFRTDTQYF.

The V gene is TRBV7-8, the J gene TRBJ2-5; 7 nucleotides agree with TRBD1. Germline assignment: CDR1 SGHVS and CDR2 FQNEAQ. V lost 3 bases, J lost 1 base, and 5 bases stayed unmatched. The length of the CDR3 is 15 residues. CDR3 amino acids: CASSLVRGPQETQYF. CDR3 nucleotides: TGTGCCAGCAGCTTGGTTAGGGGGCCCCAAGAGACCCAGTACTTC.

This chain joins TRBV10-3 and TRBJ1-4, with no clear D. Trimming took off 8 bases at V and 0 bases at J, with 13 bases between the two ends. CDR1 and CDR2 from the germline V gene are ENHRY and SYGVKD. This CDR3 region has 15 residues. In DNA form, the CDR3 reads TGTGCCATCCGGCGGGGTGACGCAACTAATGAAAAACTGTTTTTT. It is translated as CAIRRGDATNEKLFF.

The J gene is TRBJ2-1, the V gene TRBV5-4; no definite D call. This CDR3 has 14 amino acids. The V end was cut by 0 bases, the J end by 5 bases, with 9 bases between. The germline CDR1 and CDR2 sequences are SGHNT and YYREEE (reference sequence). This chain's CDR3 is CASSLVQRNNEQFF. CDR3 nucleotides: TGTGCCAGCAGCTTGGTTCAGAGAAACAATGAGCAGTTCTTC.

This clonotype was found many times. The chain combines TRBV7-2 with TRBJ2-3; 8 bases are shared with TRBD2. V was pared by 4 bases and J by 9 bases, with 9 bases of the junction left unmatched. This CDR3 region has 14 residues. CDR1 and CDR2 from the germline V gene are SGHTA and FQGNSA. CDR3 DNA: TGTGCCAGCAGCTCCCTCCGGGGGGGTAGAACGCAGTATTTT. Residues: CASSSLRGGRTQYF.

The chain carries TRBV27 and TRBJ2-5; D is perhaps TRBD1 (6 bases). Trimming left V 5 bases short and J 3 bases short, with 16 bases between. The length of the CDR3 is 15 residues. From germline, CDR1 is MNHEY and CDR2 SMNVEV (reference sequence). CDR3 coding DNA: TGTGCCAGCAGTGAAAAAGGACAGACGAAAGAGACCCAGTACTTC. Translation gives CASSEKGQTKETQYF.

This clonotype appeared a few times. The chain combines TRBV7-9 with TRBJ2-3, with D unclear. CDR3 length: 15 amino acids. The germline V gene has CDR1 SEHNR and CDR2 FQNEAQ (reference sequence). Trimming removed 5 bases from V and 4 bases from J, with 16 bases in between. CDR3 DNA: TGTGCCAGCAGCCATCCACACCTTTTGCCAGATACGCAGTATTTT. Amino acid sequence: CASSHPHLLPDTQYF.

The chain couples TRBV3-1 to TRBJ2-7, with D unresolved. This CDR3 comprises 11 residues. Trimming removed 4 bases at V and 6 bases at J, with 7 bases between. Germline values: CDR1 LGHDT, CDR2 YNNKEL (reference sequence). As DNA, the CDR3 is TGTGCCAGCAGCCGAGGTGGCGAGCAGTACTTC. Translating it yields CASSRGGEQYF.

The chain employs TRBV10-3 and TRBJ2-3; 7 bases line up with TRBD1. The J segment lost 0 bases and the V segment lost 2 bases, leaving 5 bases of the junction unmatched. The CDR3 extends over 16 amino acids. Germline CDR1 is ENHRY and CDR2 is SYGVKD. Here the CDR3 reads CAISEGETGSTDTQYF. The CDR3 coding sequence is TGTGCCATCAGTGAGGGGGAGACAGGGAGCACAGATACGCAGTATTTT.

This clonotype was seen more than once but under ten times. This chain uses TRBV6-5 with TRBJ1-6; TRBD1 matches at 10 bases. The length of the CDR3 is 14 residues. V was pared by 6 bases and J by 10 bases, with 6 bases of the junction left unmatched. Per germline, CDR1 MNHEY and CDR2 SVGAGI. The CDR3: CASRADRGGSPLHF. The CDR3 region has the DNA TGTGCCAGCAGGGCGGACAGGGGGGGATCACCCCTCCACTTT.

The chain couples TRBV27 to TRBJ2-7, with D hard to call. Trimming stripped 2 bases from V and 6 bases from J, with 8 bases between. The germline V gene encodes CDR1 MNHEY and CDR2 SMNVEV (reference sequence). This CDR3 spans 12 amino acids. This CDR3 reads CASSLRSGEQYF. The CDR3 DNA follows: TGTGCCAGCAGTTTAAGGTCGGGCGAGCAGTACTTC.

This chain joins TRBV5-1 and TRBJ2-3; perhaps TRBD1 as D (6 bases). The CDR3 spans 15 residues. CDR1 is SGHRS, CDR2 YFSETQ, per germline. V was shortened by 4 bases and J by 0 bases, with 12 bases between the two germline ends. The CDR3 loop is CASSPGRGSTDTQYF. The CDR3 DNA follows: TGCGCCAGCAGCCCGGGCAGGGGTAGCACAGATACGCAGTATTTT.

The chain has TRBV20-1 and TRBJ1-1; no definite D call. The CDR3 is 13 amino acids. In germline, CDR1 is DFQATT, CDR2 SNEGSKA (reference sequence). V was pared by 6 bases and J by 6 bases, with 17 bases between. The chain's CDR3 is CSAGIYLQSEAFF. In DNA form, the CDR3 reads TGCAGTGCGGGTATATACCTACAGTCTGAAGCTTTCTTT.

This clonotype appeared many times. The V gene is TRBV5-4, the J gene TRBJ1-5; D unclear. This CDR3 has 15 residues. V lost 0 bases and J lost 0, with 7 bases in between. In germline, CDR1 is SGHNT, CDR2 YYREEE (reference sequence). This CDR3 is CASSLDSDSNQPQHF. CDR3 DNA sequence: TGTGCCAGCAGCTTGGACAGTGATAGCAATCAGCCCCAGCATTTT. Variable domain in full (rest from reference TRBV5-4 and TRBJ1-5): ETGVTQSPTHLIKTRGQQVTLRCSSQSGHNTVSWYQQALGQGPQFIFQYYREEENGRGNFPPRFSGLQFPNYSSELNVNALELDDSALYLCASSLDSDSNQPQHFGDGTRLSIL.